These 30 T cell receptor beta chains were all obtained from the same sample, sequenced in a study of blood T cell repertoires in COVID-19. Clones were read by immunoSEQ multiplex PCR, and TCRdb kept only the in-frame ones, dropping some. The data hold over 200,000 clones, with 75% to 90% observed a single time. The sample taken for sequencing was peripheral blood. These TCRs come from a human donor in a cohort sampled during active COVID-19.

The V gene is TRBV5-6, the J gene TRBJ2-7; D may be TRBD2 (5 bases). The CDR3 has 15 amino acids. V was trimmed by 1 base and J by 0 bases, leaving 11 bases between them. Per germline, CDR1 SGHDT and CDR2 YYEEEE. The CDR3 here is CASSLKWRSSYEQYF. The CDR3 DNA reads TGTGCCAGCAGCTTGAAGTGGAGGAGCTCCTACGAGCAGTACTTC.

The genes are TRBV12-5 and TRBJ2-5; 8 bases match TRBD1. After removal of 4 bases from V and 4 bases from J, the junction contained 8 bases not matched to a gene. This CDR3 has 15 amino acids. CDR1 is LGHNT and CDR2 is FRNRAP in the germline V gene. CDR3 in DNA: TGTGCTAGTGGTTCCCGGACAGGGTTAGGAGAGACCCAGTACTTC. Its translation: CASGSRTGLGETQYF.

V usage is TRBV14 and J usage is TRBJ2-1, with TRBD2 as a possible D gene (6 bases). Germline lookup yields CDR1 SGHDN and CDR2 FVKESK. Trimming removed 1 base from V and 3 bases from J, with 16 bases in between. CDR3 length: 17 amino acids. The CDR3 loop reads CASSQGGGTPLYNEQFF. The CDR3 coding sequence is TGTGCCAGCAGCCAAGGGGGTGGGACTCCACTCTACAATGAGCAGTTCTTC. The whole variable domain, filled in from reference TRBV14 and TRBJ2-1, reads EAGVTQFPSHSVIEKGQTVTLRCDPISGHDNLYWYRRVMGKEIKFLLHFVKESKQDESGMPNNRFLAERTGGTYSTLKVQPAELEDSGVYFCASSQGGGTPLYNEQFFGPGTRLTVL.

This chain connects TRBV5-4 to TRBJ2-1, with 8 positions matching TRBD2. The CDR3 loop spans 16 amino acids. Germline trimming cut 4 bases from V and 10 bases from J; bases unmatched to any gene: 16. In germline, CDR1 is SGHNT, CDR2 YYREEE (reference sequence). CDR3 protein: CASSPVRFVREEEQFF. The CDR3 bases are TGTGCCAGCAGCCCGGTCCGGTTCGTGCGGGAGGAGGAGCAGTTCTTC.

V usage is TRBV21-1 and J usage is TRBJ1-2; TRBD1 reflects the table's D call only, with no check against the DNA. TRBV21-1 is annotated as a pseudogene. This CDR3 comprises 18 residues. CDR3 DNA sequence: TGTGCCAGCAGCAACCGGAGCAAAAGCCGGGACAGTAACTATGGCTACACCTTC. Its translation: CASSNRSKSRDSNYGYTF.

The chain recombines TRBV18 with TRBJ1-1; 9 bases agree with TRBD1. Germline V gives CDR1 KGHSH, CDR2 LQKENI. This CDR3 contains 13 residues. V gave up 6 bases and J gave up 7 bases; unmatched junction bases: 6. The CDR3 here is CASSGTGRIEAFF. CDR3 nucleotides: TGTGCCAGCTCCGGGACAGGGAGGATTGAAGCTTTCTTT. The full variable domain, completed using reference TRBV18 and TRBJ1-1, is NAGVMQNPRHLVRRRGQEARLRCSPMKGHSHVYWYRQLPEEGLKFMVYLQKENIIDESGMPKERFSAEFPKEGPSILRIQQVVRGDSAAYFCASSGTGRIEAFFGQGTRLTVV.

This chain links TRBV27 with TRBJ1-6; possible D gene TRBD1, 5 bases. Trimming pared 5 bases from V and 8 bases from J, leaving 16 bases between. CDR1 and CDR2 from the germline V gene are MNHEY and SMNVEV (reference sequence). The CDR3 spans 15 residues. CDR3 sequence: CASSPLGGDHSPLHF. CDR3 sequence (DNA): TGTGCCAGCAGTCCCCTCGGGGGGGATCATTCACCCCTCCACTTT.

The chain has TRBV14 and TRBJ1-2; D gene unclear. Germline values: CDR1 SGHDN, CDR2 FVKESK. Trimming left V 1 base short and J 4 bases short, with 7 bases between. The CDR3 contains 13 residues. CDR3 nucleotide sequence: TGTGCCAGCAGCCAAGCTCTCAGCTATGGCTACACCTTC. This sequence encodes CASSQALSYGYTF.

This chain uses TRBV18 with TRBJ2-5, with D perhaps matching TRBD1 (6 bases). Germline assignment: CDR1 KGHSH and CDR2 LQKENI. V lost 0 bases and J lost 5, with 10 bases in between. The CDR3 is made up of 14 amino acids. The CDR3 DNA reads TGTGCCAGCTCACCACCAACAGGGCAGGAGACCCAGTACTTC. Translated: CASSPPTGQETQYF.

This clone showed up just a few times. The CDR3 coding sequence is TGTGCCAGTAGTATTCGGGGGTTAGAAGCTTTCTTT. This sequence encodes CASSIRGLEAFF. J is TRBJ1-1 and V is TRBV19, with a possible D match to TRBD1 (5 bases). Trimming removed 3 bases at V and 8 bases at J, with 10 bases between. This CDR3 is built from 12 residues. Germline V CDR1 and CDR2: LNHDA, SQIVND (reference sequence).

This rearrangement joins TRBV24-1 to TRBJ1-1; D may be TRBD1 (5 bases). This CDR3 is 13 amino acids long. Germline CDR1 KGHDR, CDR2 SFDVKD. V lost 3 bases and J lost 5, with 9 bases in between. This chain's CDR3 is CATSDGRVTEAFF. For the CDR3, the DNA is TGTGCCACCAGTGATGGCAGGGTGACTGAAGCTTTCTTT.

This sequence joins TRBV4-3 and TRBJ1-5; D perhaps matches TRBD1 (5 bases). Trimming removed 0 bases at V and 3 bases at J, with 9 bases between. The germline CDR1 and CDR2 sequences are LGHNA and YSLEER. The length of the CDR3 is 15 residues. The CDR3 sequence is CASSQEGGTNQPQHF. In DNA, the CDR3 is TGCGCCAGCAGCCAAGAGGGGGGGACCAATCAGCCCCAGCATTTT.

The chain employs TRBV29-1 and TRBJ1-2; 10 bases match TRBD1. J lost 5 bases, V lost 6 bases, and 12 bases had no gene match. The CDR3 is 15 amino acids. The germline V gene has CDR1 SQVTM and CDR2 ANQGSEA. CDR3 loop: CSVPGRRQGAYGYTF. The CDR3 nucleotides are TGCAGCGTCCCAGGCAGGAGACAGGGGGCGTATGGCTACACCTTC.

The CDR3 DNA follows: TGTGCCAGCAGCTCACTAGCGGGAGGGGGGAATGAGCAGTTCTTC. Translating it yields CASSSLAGGGNEQFF. The chain joins TRBV7-3 to TRBJ2-1; 13 nucleotides agree with TRBD2. Germline values: CDR1 SGHTA, CDR2 FQGTGA. The V segment lost 4 bases and the J segment 7 bases; nucleotides outside the gene matches: 4. The CDR3 contains 15 residues.

The chain couples TRBV18 to TRBJ1-2; a weak D match, TRBD1 (5 bases). Germline V CDR1 and CDR2: KGHSH, LQKENI. The V end was cut by 3 bases, the J end by 3 bases, with 8 bases between. This CDR3 has 13 residues. The CDR3 DNA sequence: TGTGCCAGCTCACCGGGACTTGACTATGGCTACACCTTC. It specifies CASSPGLDYGYTF.

V gene TRBV27 combines with J gene TRBJ1-2; TRBD1 matches at 8 bases. Germline V gene sequence: CDR1 MNHEY, CDR2 SMNVEV (reference sequence). V lost 1 base to trimming and J lost 4 bases; unmatched junction nucleotides: 5. The CDR3 extends over 15 amino acids. CDR3 loop: CASSLFFGQGYGYTF. CDR3 DNA sequence: TGTGCCAGCAGTTTATTTTTCGGACAGGGCTATGGCTACACCTTC.

The chain is built from TRBV6-5 and TRBJ2-7; 8 bases match TRBD2. The CDR3 runs to 16 residues. Germline V gene lookup returns CDR1 MNHEY and CDR2 SVGAGI. Trimming at V came to 2 bases and at J to 5 bases, leaving 11 bases not matched to a gene. This CDR3 reads CASSYVTGGNGHEQYF. CDR3 DNA sequence: TGTGCCAGCAGTTACGTAACGGGAGGGAACGGCCACGAGCAGTACTTC.

This clone was detected only once. J is TRBJ1-5 and V is TRBV13, with TRBD1 matching over 11 bases. Germline V gene sequence: CDR1 PRHDT, CDR2 FYEKMQ (reference sequence). The CDR3 consists of 15 residues. After removal of 5 bases from V and 5 bases from J, the junction contained 5 bases not matched to a gene. The CDR3 sequence: CASSAGTGGDQPQHF. The CDR3 nucleotides are TGTGCCAGCAGCGCGGGGACAGGGGGGGATCAGCCCCAGCATTTT.

J is TRBJ1-2 and V is TRBV28; 8 bases line up with TRBD1. CDR1 and CDR2 (germline): MDHEN, SYDVKM. The CDR3 spans 13 residues. V lost 4 bases to trimming and J lost 4 bases; unmatched junction nucleotides: 2. The CDR3 DNA reads as TGTGCCAGCAGTTACAGGGGGGTCTATGGCTACACCTTC. It yields the protein CASSYRGVYGYTF.

The CDR3 reads CASRPGQGIGSPLHF. The CDR3 DNA follows: TGTGCCAGCAGACCGGGACAGGGGATTGGGTCACCCCTCCACTTT. This rearrangement joins TRBV6-5 to TRBJ1-6, with 10 bases matching TRBD1. CDR1 MNHEY and CDR2 SVGAGI come from the germline V gene. V dropped 6 bases and J dropped 10; count of bases not matched to a gene: 9. CDR3 length equals 15 residues.

The CDR3 loop reads CASSFATSGSMADTQYF. DNA for the CDR3: TGTGCCAGCAGCTTTGCGACTAGCGGGAGTATGGCAGATACGCAGTATTTT. The chain uses TRBV7-9 and TRBJ2-3; TRBD2 agrees at 12 bases. The CDR3 sequence is 17 residues long. Losses at the gene ends were 3 bases for V and 4 bases for J; bases not matched to a gene: 8. Germline V CDR1 and CDR2: SEHNR, FQNEAQ (reference sequence).

This rearrangement joins TRBV16 to TRBJ1-3; TRBD1 matches 8 bases. Germline CDR1 reads KGHSY; CDR2 reads FQNENV. The CDR3 contains 21 residues. The V and J ends lost 2 bases and 0 bases, in that order; junction bases with no gene match: 18. CDR3 coding DNA: TGTGCCAGCAGCCAAAATTTACAAGCCGGACAGGGACTTTTCTCTGGAAACACCATATATTTT. Encoded protein: CASSQNLQAGQGLFSGNTIYF. The entire variable domain, with the rest obtained from reference TRBV16 and TRBJ1-3, is as follows: GEEVAQTPKHLVRGEGQKAKLYCAPIKGHSYVFWYQQVLKNEFKFLISFQNENVFDETGMPKERFSAKCLPNSPCSLEIQATKLEDSAVYFCASSQNLQAGQGLFSGNTIYFGEGSWLTVV.

J is TRBJ1-3 and V is TRBV4-2, with 11 bases lining up with TRBD1. The CDR3 is 16 amino acids. CDR1 LGHNA and CDR2 YNFKEQ come from the germline V gene. V lost 0 bases to trimming and J lost 4 bases; unmatched junction nucleotides: 2. The CDR3 nucleotides are TGTGCCAGCAGCCAAGAGGACAGGGGGCTAGGAAACACCATATATTTT. Translated: CASSQEDRGLGNTIYF.

The chain joins TRBV4-1 to TRBJ1-3; D uncertain. Germline values: CDR1 MGHRA, CDR2 YSYEKL. Trimming left V 0 bases short and J 10 bases short, with 10 bases between. The CDR3 runs 13 residues. Here the CDR3 DNA reads TGCGCCAGCAGCCAAGACCCCCGAGGGACCATATATTTT. Translated: CASSQDPRGTIYF.

V is TRBV9 and J is TRBJ2-7, with TRBD2 as a possible D gene (5 bases). The germline V and J ends were trimmed by 4 bases and 0 bases, with 17 bases remaining between them. The CDR3 extends over 16 amino acids. Germline CDR1 SGDLS, CDR2 YYNGEE. CDR3 sequence: CASSPGSTTYSYEQYF. The CDR3 region has the DNA TGTGCCAGCAGCCCGGGGTCCACAACTTACTCCTACGAGCAGTACTTC.

V gene TRBV6-2 or TRBV6-3 combines with J gene TRBJ2-7, with 7 bases matching TRBD1. Germline V gene sequence: CDR1 MNHEY, CDR2 SVGEGT. This CDR3 has 15 amino acids. After removal of 5 bases from V and 2 bases from J, the junction contained 9 bases not matched to a gene. The CDR3 loop reads CASSAQTGPPYEQYF. The CDR3 nucleotides read TGTGCCAGCAGTGCCCAGACAGGGCCCCCCTACGAGCAGTACTTC.

The gene calls are TRBV10-3 and TRBJ1-6; D call uncertain. The V gene lost 5 bases and the J gene lost 5 bases, with 10 bases spanning the gap. The CDR3 is 14 amino acids. Germline CDR1 ENHRY, CDR2 SYGVKD. The CDR3 is CAISTALDNSPLHF. The CDR3 DNA reads as TGTGCCATCAGTACAGCTCTGGATAATTCACCCCTCCACTTT.

The chain recombines TRBV19 with TRBJ2-7; D possibly corresponds to TRBD2 (6 bases). The CDR3 runs to 15 residues. V lost 0 bases, J lost 5 bases, and 14 bases lay in between. Germline V gene sequence: CDR1 LNHDA, CDR2 SQIVND (reference sequence). In DNA, the CDR3 is TGTGCCAGTAGTATAGATAGGTCGGGAGCGAACGAGCAGTACTTC. It translates to CASSIDRSGANEQYF.

The chain carries TRBV9 and TRBJ1-2; the D gene is possibly TRBD1 (5 bases). This CDR3 contains 13 residues. Germline values: CDR1 SGDLS, CDR2 YYNGEE. The V gene lost 4 bases and the J gene lost 9 bases, with 16 bases spanning the gap. For the CDR3, the DNA is TGTGCCAGCAGCCCGGGAGGAGGGGTCAGCTACACCTTC. This sequence encodes CASSPGGGVSYTF. Full variable domain (missing parts from reference TRBV9 and TRBJ1-2): DSGVTQTPKHLITATGQRVTLRCSPRSGDLSVYWYQQSLDQGLQFLIQYYNGEERAKGNILERFSAQQFPDLHSELNLSSLELGDSALYFCASSPGGGVSYTFGSGTRLTVV.

J is TRBJ1-6 and V is TRBV28; D not certain. CDR3 length equals 15 residues. Germline CDR1 MDHEN, CDR2 SYDVKM. With 6 bases removed from V and 4 bases from J, the gap between germline ends came to 13 bases. CDR3 nucleotides: TGTGCCAGCAGATCCCCTGCGGCTTATAATTCACCCCTCCACTTT. As protein: CASRSPAAYNSPLHF.